This TCR beta chain emerged from a study of T cell changes during pregnancy in multiple sclerosis. The assay was immunoSEQ multiplex PCR, and TCRdb's table has in-frame clones only and misses some. The table has under 75,000 clones, 75% to 95% seen once. This CDR3 region has 13 residues. CDR1 is SGHAT and CDR2 is FQNNGV in the germline V gene. Germline trimming cut 6 bases from V and 8 bases from J; bases unmatched to any gene: 8. This clonotype was obtained from a female donor in good health, enrolled as a control in a pregnancy study. Specimen: CD4+ T cells from peripheral blood mononuclear cells, collected after pregnancy. The chain combines TRBV11-2 with TRBJ1-2, with 8 bases aligning to TRBD1. CDR3 nucleotides: TGTGCCAGCAGTAGGCAGGGGGCGGGAGGCTACACCTTC. Its protein product is CASSRQGAGGYTF.